These 22 T cell receptor beta chains came from one sample sequenced in a study of blood T cell repertoires in COVID-19. The data were produced by immunoSEQ multiplex PCR, yet TCRdb's version contains in-frame clones alone and is incomplete. The sample includes 75,000 to 90,000 clones, roughly 91% of them seen just once. Sequencing was done on a sample of peripheral blood. The source is a woman aged 45-60 years in a cohort sampled during active COVID-19.

The chain employs TRBV27 and TRBJ2-2; a possible D gene is TRBD1 (6 bases). The CDR3 loop spans 16 amino acids. CDR1 is MNHEY, CDR2 SMNVEV, per germline (reference sequence). Trimming stripped 4 bases from V and 4 bases from J, with 16 bases between. CDR3 nucleotides: TGTGCCAGCAGTTCACCCTGGGGGCGTGGCACCGGGGAGCTGTTTTTT. It encodes CASSSPWGRGTGELFF.

The CDR3 region has the DNA TGTGCCAGCAGTTTATTCTGTCGGGACTACAAAGGAGCATACGAGCAGTACTTC. This translates into CASSLFCRDYKGAYEQYF. The genes are TRBV28 and TRBJ2-7, with 7 bases matching TRBD2. Germline V CDR1 and CDR2: MDHEN, SYDVKM. J was trimmed by 4 bases and V by 1 base; bases with no gene match: 16. The CDR3 extends over 18 amino acids.

V usage is TRBV11-3 and J usage is TRBJ2-1, with TRBD2 identical over 10 bases. Trimming at V came to 1 base and at J to 4 bases, leaving 7 bases not matched to a gene. CDR1 is SGHNT, CDR2 YENEEA, per germline. The CDR3 loop spans 17 amino acids. The CDR3 spells CASSLVASGRGYNEQFF. DNA for the CDR3: TGTGCCAGCAGCTTAGTGGCTAGCGGGAGAGGGTACAATGAGCAGTTCTTC.

The chain recombines TRBV12-2 with TRBJ1-2; the table's D gene call, TRBD1, was not cross checked with the DNA. TRBV12-2 counts as a pseudogene. This CDR3 has 17 residues. The CDR3, as DNA: TGTGCAAGTCGCCAGATCCATCGACAGGGGGCGAGGTATGGCTACACCTTC. Encoded protein: CASRQIHRQGARYGYTF.

The chain recombines TRBV21-1 with TRBJ2-3; the table's D call TRBD2 went unverified against the DNA. TRBV21-1 constitutes a pseudogene. The CDR3 covers 17 residues. This CDR3 reads CASSKNPASEGSDTQYF. The CDR3 DNA sequence: TGTGCCAGCAGCAAAAATCCGGCTAGCGAGGGCTCAGATACGCAGTATTTT.

This clone was seen a single time. The chain has TRBV6-1 and TRBJ1-4, with D hard to call. Trimming stripped 1 base from V and 4 bases from J, with 7 bases between. Per the germline V gene, CDR1 is MNHNS and CDR2 is SASEGT. The CDR3 loop spans 14 amino acids. The CDR3 loop is CASSEGTINEKLFF. CDR3 coding DNA: TGTGCCAGCAGTGAAGGGACTATTAATGAAAAACTGTTTTTT.

The rearrangement uses TRBV28 and TRBJ1-1; maybe TRBD1 (6 bases). Germline V gene data show CDR1 as MDHEN and CDR2 as SYDVKM. The CDR3 consists of 14 residues. Trimming took off 5 bases at V and 1 base at J, with 11 bases between the two ends. The CDR3, as DNA: TGTGCCAGCAGTACAGAACAGGGGAACACTGAAGCTTTCTTT. This translates into CASSTEQGNTEAFF. The full variable domain, completed using reference TRBV28 and TRBJ1-1, is DVKVTQSSRYLVKRTGEKVFLECVQDMDHENMFWYRQDPGLGLRLIYFSYDVKMKEKGDIPEGYSVSREKKERFSLILESASTNQTSMYLCASSTEQGNTEAFFGQGTRLTVV.

V usage is TRBV11-2 and J usage is TRBJ2-3; TRBD1 might be the D (7 bases). Germline assignment: CDR1 SGHAT and CDR2 FQNNGV. The length of the CDR3 is 17 residues. Between the trimmed V and J ends, which lost 5 bases and 4 bases, there was a span of 22 bases. The CDR3 spells CASSRRGQRVLPDTQYF. The CDR3 bases are TGTGCCAGCAGCCGTAGGGGGCAGCGGGTCCTGCCAGATACGCAGTATTTT.

The rearrangement uses TRBV6-5 and TRBJ2-7, with TRBD2 as a possible D gene (5 bases). V was pared by 2 bases and J by 3 bases, with 8 bases between. The CDR3 runs to 13 residues. Germline-derived CDR1 and CDR2 are MNHEY and SVGAGI. CDR3 DNA sequence: TGTGCCAGCAGTTACGGACTCCTCTACGAGCAGTACTTC. Translation gives CASSYGLLYEQYF.

V gene TRBV10-2 combines with J gene TRBJ1-1; 8 bases fit TRBD1. V dropped 6 bases and J dropped 1; count of bases not matched to a gene: 7. In germline, CDR1 is WSHSY, CDR2 SAAADI. The CDR3 is made up of 15 amino acids. CDR3: CASRSGQAENTEAFF. CDR3 DNA sequence: TGCGCCAGCAGGTCGGGACAGGCGGAGAACACTGAAGCTTTCTTT.

The chain is built from TRBV25-1 and TRBJ2-1; D is perhaps TRBD2 (7 bases). This CDR3 contains 14 residues. The V gene lost 8 bases and the J gene lost 9 bases, with 20 bases spanning the gap. CDR1 is MGHDK and CDR2 is SYGVNS in the germline V gene. CDR3 region: CASREESGGGEQFF. CDR3 nucleotide sequence: TGTGCCAGCCGGGAGGAGAGTGGGGGCGGTGAGCAGTTCTTC.

The chain has TRBV19 and TRBJ2-1; a weak D match, TRBD1 (5 bases). The CDR3 totals 14 residues. Germline V CDR1 and CDR2: LNHDA, SQIVND (reference sequence). V was trimmed by 11 bases and J by 4 bases, leaving 18 bases between them. As DNA, the CDR3 is TGTGCCTCCTGCAAGGTGGGGCGGTACAATGAGCAGTTCTTC. It yields the protein CASCKVGRYNEQFF.

J is TRBJ1-6 and V is TRBV25-1; tentative D call: TRBD1 (6 bases). There are 13 residues in the CDR3. Germline V gene lookup returns CDR1 MGHDK and CDR2 SYGVNS. With 10 bases removed from V and 11 bases from J, the gap between germline ends came to 18 bases. In DNA form, the CDR3 reads TGTGCCACGATAGAGGGGGATGGGGCACCCCTCCACTTT. This sequence encodes CATIEGDGAPLHF.

The gene calls are TRBV15 and TRBJ2-2; 10 positions match TRBD2. The V gene end was trimmed by 0 bases and the J gene end by 1 base; junction bases not matched to a gene: 8. Germline V gene lookup returns CDR1 LNHNV and CDR2 YYDKDF (reference sequence). There are 19 residues in the CDR3. Here the CDR3 reads CATSRDSGPSGGNTGELFF. The CDR3 bases are TGTGCCACCAGCAGAGATAGTGGACCTAGCGGGGGGAACACCGGGGAGCTGTTTTTT.

The chain recombines TRBV7-9 with TRBJ2-5, with D uncertain. In germline, CDR1 is SEHNR, CDR2 FQNEAQ (reference sequence). Trimming removed 6 bases at V and 8 bases at J, with 22 bases between. CDR3 length equals 15 residues. CDR3 nucleotide sequence: TGTGCCAGCAGTGACAAGCCAAGGCAACAAGGAACCCAGTACTTC. This gives the protein CASSDKPRQQGTQYF.

The V and J genes are TRBV27 and TRBJ1-2; 7 bases line up with TRBD1. V dropped 6 bases and J dropped 0; count of bases not matched to a gene: 7. Germline V lookup: CDR1 MNHEY, CDR2 SMNVEV (reference sequence). The length of the CDR3 is 15 residues. The DNA of the CDR3 is TGTGCCAGCAGCCTAAGGACAGGAGCTAACTATGGCTACACCTTC. It yields the protein CASSLRTGANYGYTF.

This chain joins TRBV3-1 (or the pseudogene TRBV3-2) and TRBJ2-6; no clear D gene. Trimming took 4 bases from V and 3 from J, leaving 10 bases between them. CDR1 is LGHDT and CDR2 is YNNKEL in the germline V gene (reference sequence). The CDR3 is made up of 15 amino acids. CDR3: CASSPYTGGANVLTF. The DNA for the CDR3 is TGTGCCAGCAGCCCTTATACGGGTGGGGCCAACGTCCTGACTTTC.

In this sample, this clone turned up a few times. The gene calls are TRBV7-7 and TRBJ2-7; no reliable D call. Germline-derived CDR1 and CDR2 are SSHAT and FNYEAQ (reference sequence). This CDR3 comprises 13 residues. V dropped 6 bases and J dropped 7 bases, with 16 bases sitting between them. The CDR3, as DNA: TGTGCCAGCAGTCCTTCGACCGGGTGGGAGCAGTACTTC. Its translation is CASSPSTGWEQYF.

The chain links TRBV3-1 (or the pseudogene TRBV3-2) to TRBJ2-2, with 7 nucleotides matching TRBD2. The CDR3 runs to 14 residues. Per the germline V gene, CDR1 is LGHDT and CDR2 is YNNKEL (reference sequence). V lost 4 bases, J lost 5 bases, and 4 bases stayed unmatched. For the CDR3, the DNA is TGTGCCAGCAGCCTCCGGACTAGTACCGGGGAGCTGTTTTTT. Translation: CASSLRTSTGELFF.

This rearrangement joins TRBV9 to TRBJ1-1, with D perhaps matching TRBD1 (6 bases). The length of the CDR3 is 14 residues. V was clipped by 2 bases and J by 1 base, with 9 bases between them. Germline loops: CDR1 SGDLS, CDR2 YYNGEE. The CDR3 spells CASSVTGWNTEAFF. DNA of the CDR3: TGTGCCAGCAGCGTGACAGGCTGGAACACTGAAGCTTTCTTT.

This clone was detected once. This rearrangement joins TRBV19 to TRBJ2-7, with 7 positions matching TRBD2. This CDR3 comprises 14 residues. The J segment lost 2 bases and the V segment lost 4 bases, leaving 5 bases of the junction unmatched. Germline CDR1 and CDR2: LNHDA and SQIVND (reference sequence). Here the CDR3 reads CASSTRLATYEQYF. CDR3 coding DNA: TGTGCCAGTAGTACCAGACTAGCAACCTACGAGCAGTACTTC.

The V gene is TRBV7-9, the J gene TRBJ2-1; 11 bases are shared with TRBD2. The CDR3 length is 14 residues. V gave up 5 bases and J gave up 4 bases; unmatched junction bases: 1. In germline, CDR1 is SEHNR, CDR2 FQNEAQ (reference sequence). The CDR3 DNA follows: TGTGCCAGCAGCCGGACTAGCGGGTACAATGAGCAGTTCTTC. Translated: CASSRTSGYNEQFF.